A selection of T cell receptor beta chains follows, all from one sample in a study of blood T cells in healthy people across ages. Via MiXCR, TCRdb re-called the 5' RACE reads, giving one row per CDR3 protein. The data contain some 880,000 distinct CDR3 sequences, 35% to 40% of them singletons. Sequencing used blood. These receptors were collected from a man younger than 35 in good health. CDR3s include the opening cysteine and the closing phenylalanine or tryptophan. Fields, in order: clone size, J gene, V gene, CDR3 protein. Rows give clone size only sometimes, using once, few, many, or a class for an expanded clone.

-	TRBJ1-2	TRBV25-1	CASSDGVVYGYTF
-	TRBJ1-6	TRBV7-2	CASSLDSHSPLHF
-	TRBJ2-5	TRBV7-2	CASSSIAREETQYF
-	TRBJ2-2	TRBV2	CASSGLGGNTGELFF
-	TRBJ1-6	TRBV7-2	CASSYPGQSSPLHF
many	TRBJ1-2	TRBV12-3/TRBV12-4	CASSSTDSTYGYTF
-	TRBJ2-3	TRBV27	CASSFFTRQINTDTQYF
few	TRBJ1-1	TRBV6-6	CASSYLFGDRGNTEAFF
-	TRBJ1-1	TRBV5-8	CASSLVFSMNTEAFF
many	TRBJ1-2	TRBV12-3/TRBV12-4	CASRQYSNYGYTF
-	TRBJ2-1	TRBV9	CTSSVVGRNEQFF
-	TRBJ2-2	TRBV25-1	CASSEQDSVGTGELFF
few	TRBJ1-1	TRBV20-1	CSARDRSGITTEAFF
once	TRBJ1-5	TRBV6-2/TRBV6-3	CASSYHQDGRYGRAQPQHF
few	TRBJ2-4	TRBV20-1	CSASSGTGINIQYF